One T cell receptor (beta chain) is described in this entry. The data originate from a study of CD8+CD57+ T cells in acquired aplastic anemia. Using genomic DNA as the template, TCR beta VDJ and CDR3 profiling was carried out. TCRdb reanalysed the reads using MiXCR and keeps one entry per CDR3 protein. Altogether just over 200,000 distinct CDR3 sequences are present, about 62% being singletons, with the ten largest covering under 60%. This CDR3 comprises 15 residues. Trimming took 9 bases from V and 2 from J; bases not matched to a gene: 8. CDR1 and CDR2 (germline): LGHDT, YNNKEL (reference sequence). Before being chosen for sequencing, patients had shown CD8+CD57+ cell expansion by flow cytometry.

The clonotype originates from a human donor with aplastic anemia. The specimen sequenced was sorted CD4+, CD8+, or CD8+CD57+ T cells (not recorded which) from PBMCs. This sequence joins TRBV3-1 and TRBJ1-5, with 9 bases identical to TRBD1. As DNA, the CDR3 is TGTGCCAGAAGGGAACAGGGGGCGTGCAATCAGCCCCAGCATTTT. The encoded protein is CARREQGACNQPQHF.